Below, 17 T cell receptor beta chains from the same sample are listed, as sequenced in a study of beta chain features in type 1 diabetes (dated by TCRdb to about 2018). Results the study describes overall, beyond this receptor: A moderate but significant shortening of TCRB CDR3 length was observed in type 1 diabetes patients in all four CD4+ subsets.

No antigens are known for them. Library prep was done by the immunoSEQ multiplex PCR assay. All of the isolated RNA was reverse transcribed with the High Capacity cDNA Reverse Transcription Kit, so expressed TCRB transcripts were sequenced. The immuneACCESS repertoire file appears here via TCRdb, limited to in-frame rearrangements. These files lack a portion of the clones; in checked studies, under half of the deficit traces to unresolved V genes, and the cause of the others is not known. The sample profile shows 500,000 to 650,000 clones; around 12% of them were found once. The ten largest account for around 0.12% of the sample. Sequencing was carried out using naive CD4+ T cells from blood. The cell subset or site label, as the study defines it: true naive CD4+ T cells. The receptors stem from a man aged 30 to 39 with type 1 diabetes.

The J gene is TRBJ2-7, the V gene TRBV10-3; 9 nucleotides align to TRBD1. With 3 bases clipped from V and 0 bases from J, the junction kept 6 bases outside the gene matches. CDR1 is ENHRY, CDR2 SYGVKD, per germline. This CDR3 is built from 16 residues. For the CDR3, the DNA is TGTGCCATCAGTGATTCTCGGACAGGGGACTCCTACGAGCAGTACTTC. As protein: CAISDSRTGDSYEQYF.

This clone was recorded a few times. The gene calls are TRBV7-3 and TRBJ1-3, with D unresolved. From germline, CDR1 is SGHTA and CDR2 FQGTGA. CDR3 size: 16 residues. Deletions cut 5 bases from V and 0 bases from J, with 14 bases between. The CDR3: CASSPAGSRSGNTIYF. As DNA, the CDR3 is TGTGCCAGCAGCCCGGCGGGGTCCCGCTCTGGAAACACCATATATTTT. Filled out from reference TRBV7-3 and TRBJ1-3, the complete variable domain reads GAGVSQTPSNKVTEKGKYVELRCDPISGHTALYWYRQSLGQGPEFLIYFQGTGAADDSGLPNDRFFAVRPEGSVSTLKIQRTERGDSAVYLCASSPAGSRSGNTIYFGEGSWLTVV.

The chain combines TRBV6-6 with TRBJ1-1; no clear D. V lost 6 bases and J lost 4, with 6 bases in between. The germline gives CDR1 MNHNY, CDR2 SVGAGI (reference sequence). The CDR3 is 11 amino acids. The DNA of the CDR3 is TGTGCCAGCAGCCTACTCACTGAAGCTTTCTTT. The encoded protein is CASSLLTEAFF.

The rearrangement uses TRBV5-1 and TRBJ1-1; possible D gene TRBD1, 6 bases. Trimming stripped 4 bases from V and 6 bases from J, with 19 bases between. Germline-derived CDR1 and CDR2 are SGHRS and YFSETQ. This CDR3 has 15 amino acids. The CDR3 DNA reads as TGCGCCAGCAGCCCCGTACCGGGGGCAGTCGCTGAAGCTTTCTTT. Protein: CASSPVPGAVAEAFF. Looking up the rest from reference TRBV5-1 and TRBJ1-1 gives the full variable domain: KAGVTQTPRYLIKTRGQQVTLSCSPISGHRSVSWYQQTPGQGLQFLFEYFSETQRNKGNFPGRFSGRQFSNSRSEMNVSTLELGDSALYLCASSPVPGAVAEAFFGQGTRLTVV.

The chain uses TRBV5-1 and TRBJ2-1; no firm D call. Trimming removed 2 bases at V and 8 bases at J, with 14 bases between. This CDR3 spans 14 amino acids. From germline, CDR1 is SGHRS and CDR2 YFSETQ. In DNA, the CDR3 is TGCGCCAGCAGCTTCGGCCCAACCGGTGATGAGCAGTTCTTC. Translation: CASSFGPTGDEQFF.

CDR3 loop: CASSSTSDQPQHF. CDR3 coding DNA: TGTGCCAGCAGTAGCACCTCCGATCAGCCCCAGCATTTT. The chain couples TRBV2 to TRBJ1-5; no definite D call. The CDR3 totals 13 residues. The V gene's germline CDR1 is SNHLY and CDR2 FYNNEI. V was clipped by 5 bases and J by 5 bases, with 10 bases between them.

The chain recombines TRBV6-6 with TRBJ1-3; D perhaps matches TRBD1 (5 bases). Germline CDR1 reads MNHNY; CDR2 reads SVGAGI (reference sequence). CDR3 length: 13 residues. Trimming shortened V by 8 bases and J by 4 bases, and 12 bases separated the two germline ends. CDR3 region: CASRRAAGNTIYF. The DNA for the CDR3 is TGTGCCAGCCGCAGGGCGGCCGGAAACACCATATATTTT.

A few counts support this clone. The chain employs TRBV10-2 and TRBJ2-1, with 9 bases lining up with TRBD2. V was pared by 2 bases and J by 9 bases, with 11 bases of the junction left unmatched. The CDR3 extends over 16 amino acids. Germline CDR1 and CDR2: WSHSY and SAAADI. The CDR3 protein is CASSEPRAGGVGEQFF. DNA for the CDR3: TGCGCCAGCAGTGAGCCGCGGGCGGGGGGGGTAGGTGAGCAGTTCTTC.

This clone has just a few counts. The rearrangement uses TRBV4-2 and TRBJ2-2, with TRBD1 matching over 8 bases. The CDR3 totals 15 residues. Trimming at V came to 2 bases and at J to 3 bases, leaving 2 bases not matched to a gene. Germline values: CDR1 LGHNA, CDR2 YNFKEQ. The CDR3 nucleotides are TGTGCCAGCAGCCAACAGGGGGCTCACACCGGGGAGCTGTTTTTT. It translates to CASSQQGAHTGELFF.

This clone was counted between two and nine times. V and J are TRBV29-1 and TRBJ2-1; D gene uncertain. The germline V and J ends were trimmed by 8 bases and 1 base, with 21 bases remaining between them. The CDR3 runs 16 residues. Germline V lookup: CDR1 SQVTM, CDR2 ANQGSEA. CDR3 sequence (DNA): TGCAGCTCCTCTGTGAGCAAAAAACAATCCTACAATGAGCAGTTCTTC. This sequence encodes CSSSVSKKQSYNEQFF.

This clone appeared a few times. This sequence joins TRBV29-1 and TRBJ1-2; D might be TRBD1 (6 bases). Germline V gene sequence: CDR1 SQVTM, CDR2 ANQGSEA. This CDR3 has 12 residues. CDR3 bases: TGCTGCACCGGGCAGGGGAACTATGGCTACACCTTC. This gives the protein CCTGQGNYGYTF.

This clone turned up a few times. V and J are TRBV28 and TRBJ1-2; a weak D match, TRBD1 (6 bases). The CDR3 has 14 residues. Trimming left V 5 bases short and J 4 bases short, with 14 bases between. Germline lookup yields CDR1 MDHEN and CDR2 SYDVKM. The CDR3 DNA follows: TGTGCCAGCAGTCTTCAGGGACACCCCTATGGCTACACCTTC. Translated: CASSLQGHPYGYTF.

The rearrangement joins TRBV27 to TRBJ2-3, with TRBD1 matching 7 bases. Trimming took 5 bases from V and 2 from J; bases not matched to a gene: 13. CDR1 is MNHEY and CDR2 is SMNVEV in the germline V gene (reference sequence). CDR3 length: 17 residues. The CDR3 protein is CASSPYPLGQPTDTQYF. The CDR3 coding sequence is TGTGCCAGCAGTCCCTACCCCCTGGGACAGCCCACAGATACGCAGTATTTT.

The V and J genes are TRBV18 and TRBJ2-1; 13 nucleotides match TRBD2. Unmatched junction bases numbered 4, after V lost 7 bases and J lost 10 bases. Germline CDR1 and CDR2: KGHSH and LQKENI. The CDR3 contains 13 residues. The CDR3 loop reads CASLGLAGSEQFF. Written as DNA, the CDR3 is TGTGCCAGCTTGGGACTAGCGGGGTCCGAGCAGTTCTTC.

This clone occurred a few times. This rearrangement joins TRBV30 to TRBJ2-5; 8 nucleotides line up with TRBD2. The trim removed 3 bases at V and 4 bases at J, leaving 4 bases unmatched. Germline V gene lookup returns CDR1 GTSNPN and CDR2 SVGIG (reference sequence). The CDR3 contains 13 residues. CDR3 in DNA: TGTGCCTGGAGGGTAGCGGGGCCAGAGACCCAGTACTTC. As protein: CAWRVAGPETQYF. The full variable domain, in which reference TRBV30 and TRBJ2-5 provide the parts outside the CDR3, is SQTIHQWPATLVQPVGSPLSLECTVEGTSNPNLYWYRQAAGRGLQLLFYSVGIGQISSEVPQNLSASRPQDRQFILSSKKLLLSDSGFYLCAWRVAGPETQYFGPGTRLLVL.

This clone has only a few counts. The chain is built from TRBV6-6 and TRBJ2-7; D is ambiguous. CDR1 and CDR2 from the germline V gene are MNHNY and SVGAGI (reference sequence). This CDR3 is built from 15 residues. V lost 6 bases and J 2 bases, leaving 17 bases between the germline ends. The CDR3 bases are TGTGCCAGCAGCCCCAAAGGATCCGGAGCCTACGAGCAGTACTTC. Protein: CASSPKGSGAYEQYF.

This clone occurred a few times. The gene calls are TRBV5-1 and TRBJ2-2; 7 bases are shared with TRBD1. V trimming: 7 bases; J trimming: 2 bases; junction bases outside the gene matches: 5. Per the germline V gene, CDR1 is SGHRS and CDR2 is YFSETQ. The CDR3 consists of 14 residues. The CDR3 loop is CASLRDRNTGELFF. The CDR3 DNA follows: TGCGCCAGCCTAAGGGACAGAAACACCGGGGAGCTGTTTTTT.